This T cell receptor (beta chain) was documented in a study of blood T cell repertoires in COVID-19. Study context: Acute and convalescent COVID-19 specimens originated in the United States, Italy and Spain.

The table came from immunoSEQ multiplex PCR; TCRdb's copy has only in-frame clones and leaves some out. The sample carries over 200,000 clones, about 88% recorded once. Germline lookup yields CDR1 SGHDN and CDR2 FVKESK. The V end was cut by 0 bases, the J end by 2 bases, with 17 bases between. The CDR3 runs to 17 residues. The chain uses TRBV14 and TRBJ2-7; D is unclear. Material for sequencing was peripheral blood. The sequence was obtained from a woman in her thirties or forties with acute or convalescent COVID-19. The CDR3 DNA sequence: TGTGCCAGCAGCCAAGAGCCTAGTGGCGTCTGGGCCTACGAGCAGTACGTC. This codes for CASSQEPSGVWAYEQYV.